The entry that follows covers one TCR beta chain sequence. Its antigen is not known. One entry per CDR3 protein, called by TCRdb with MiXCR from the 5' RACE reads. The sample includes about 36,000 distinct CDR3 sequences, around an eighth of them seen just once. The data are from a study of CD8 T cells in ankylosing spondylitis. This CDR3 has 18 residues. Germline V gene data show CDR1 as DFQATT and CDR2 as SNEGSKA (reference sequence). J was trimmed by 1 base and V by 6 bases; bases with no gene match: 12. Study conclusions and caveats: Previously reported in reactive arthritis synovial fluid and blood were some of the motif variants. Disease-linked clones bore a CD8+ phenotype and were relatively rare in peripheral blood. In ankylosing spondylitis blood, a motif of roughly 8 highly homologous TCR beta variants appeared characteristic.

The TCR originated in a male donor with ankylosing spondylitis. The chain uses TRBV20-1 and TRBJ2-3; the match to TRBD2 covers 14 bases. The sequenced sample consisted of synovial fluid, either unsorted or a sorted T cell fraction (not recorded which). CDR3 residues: CSATPRTSGGLRTDTQYF. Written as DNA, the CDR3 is TGCAGTGCCACCCCCAGGACTAGCGGGGGGCTTCGCACAGATACGCAGTATTTT.